The 30 T cell receptor beta chains listed next were all sequenced from one sample in a study of blood T cells in healthy people across ages. A sample-barcoded 5' primer and a J-beta primer mix were used in a second PCR of roughly 6 to 12 cycles. TCRdb reprocessed the 5' RACE reads with MiXCR, giving one entry per CDR3 protein. The sample gives 1.8 million or so distinct CDR3 sequences, about two fifths of which show up once; approximately 22% is in the top ten. Sequencing used blood. These TCRs come from a human donor in good health.

In its sample, this clonotype was seen a few times. The rearrangement uses TRBV21-1 and TRBJ2-7. TRBV21-1 is a recognized pseudogene. The CDR3 spans 13 residues. The chain's CDR3 is CASSKDPPYEQYF. The DNA of the CDR3 is TGTGCCAGCAGCAAAGATCCCCCCTACGAGCAGTACTTC.

The rearrangement joins TRBV20-1 to TRBJ2-1; 10 nucleotides line up with TRBD1. Trimming cost V 2 bases and J 4 bases; bases outside gene matches: 2. CDR3 length: 14 residues. CDR1 is DFQATT, CDR2 SNEGSKA, per germline (reference sequence). DNA of the CDR3: TGCAGTGCTAGATGGGACAGGGGTTACAATGAGCAGTTCTTC. It encodes CSARWDRGYNEQFF.

The CDR3 coding sequence is TGTGCCAGCAGCTTGGACCTCGGACTAGCGGAGTACAATGAGCAGTTCTTC. Its protein is CASSLDLGLAEYNEQFF. This chain connects TRBV5-6 to TRBJ2-1; 10 nucleotides line up with TRBD2. The V gene's germline CDR1 is SGHDT and CDR2 YYEEEE. The J segment lost 4 bases and the V segment lost 0 bases, leaving 7 bases of the junction unmatched. This CDR3 spans 17 amino acids.

The chain uses TRBV5-1 and TRBJ1-4, with D unresolved. V lost 4 bases, J lost 4 bases, and 14 bases lay in between. This CDR3 is 15 amino acids long. Looked up from germline, CDR1 is SGHRS and CDR2 is YFSETQ. The CDR3 region is CASSPGGGYNEKLFF. The CDR3 DNA is TGCGCCAGCAGCCCTGGAGGAGGATATAATGAAAAACTGTTTTTT.

The CDR3 DNA sequence: TGTGCCAGCAGACCTACCTCTGGCAGGGTAGATTCACCCCTCCACTTT. Its translation is CASRPTSGRVDSPLHF. This chain links TRBV7-2 with TRBJ1-6; a weak D match, TRBD1 (5 bases). This CDR3 is 16 amino acids long. Looked up from germline, CDR1 is SGHTA and CDR2 is FQGNSA. V lost 6 bases and J 8 bases, leaving 20 bases between the germline ends.

This clonotype was counted only a few times. The chain combines TRBV27 with TRBJ2-3, with D perhaps matching TRBD2 (6 bases). CDR3 length: 14 residues. V was pared by 6 bases and J by 0 bases, with 10 bases between. Germline V gene lookup returns CDR1 MNHEY and CDR2 SMNVEV (reference sequence). CDR3 DNA sequence: TGTGCCAGCAGGTGGGACTCGAGCACAGATACGCAGTATTTT. This encodes CASRWDSSTDTQYF.

This chain joins TRBV25-1 and TRBJ1-2; D unclear. V lost 2 bases and J lost 5, with 9 bases in between. Looked up from germline, CDR1 is MGHDK and CDR2 is SYGVNS. The CDR3 length is 13 residues. CDR3 loop: CASSEQIFYGYTF. CDR3 nucleotides: TGTGCCAGCAGTGAACAGATCTTTTATGGCTACACCTTC.

The chain links TRBV7-2 to TRBJ2-3; no definite D call. The CDR3 sequence is 15 residues long. The germline V and J ends were trimmed by 1 base and 2 bases, with 10 bases remaining between them. The germline CDR1 and CDR2 sequences are SGHTA and FQGNSA. CDR3 nucleotide sequence: TGTGCCAGCAGCTTAGGAATGGGGATCACAGATACGCAGTATTTT. Encoded protein: CASSLGMGITDTQYF. Filled out from reference TRBV7-2 and TRBJ2-3, the complete variable domain reads GAGVSQSPSNKVTEKGKDVELRCDPISGHTALYWYRQSLGQGLEFLIYFQGNSAPDKSGLPSDRFSAERTGGSVSTLTIQRTQQEDSAVYLCASSLGMGITDTQYFGPGTRLTVL.

This chain links TRBV6-2 or TRBV6-3 with TRBJ2-7; no definite D call. V was shortened by 7 bases and J by 0 bases, with 7 bases between the two germline ends. This CDR3 region has 12 residues. Germline loops: CDR1 MNHEY, CDR2 SVGEGT. CDR3 DNA sequence: TGTGCCAGCAATACGTACTCCTACGAGCAGTACTTC. Translating it yields CASNTYSYEQYF.

V usage is TRBV7-2 and J usage is TRBJ1-5; unclear D gene. The CDR3 covers 16 residues. The V and J ends lost 2 bases and 1 base respectively, with 12 bases between them. Germline CDR1 SGHTA, CDR2 FQGNSA. CDR3 residues: CASSLLHRESNQPQHF. CDR3 bases: TGTGCCAGCAGCTTACTTCACCGAGAGAGCAATCAGCCCCAGCATTTT.

The CDR3: CASSAQLAGGRNEQFF. CDR3 nucleotide sequence: TGTGCCAGCAGCGCCCAACTAGCGGGGGGAAGGAATGAGCAGTTCTTC. V gene TRBV7-2 combines with J gene TRBJ2-1, with 12 positions matching TRBD2. The CDR3 totals 16 residues. CDR1 is SGHTA and CDR2 is FQGNSA in the germline V gene. Trimming took 5 bases from V and 7 from J; bases not matched to a gene: 9.

The genes are TRBV20-1 and TRBJ1-4; D ambiguous. Trimming cost V 2 bases and J 11 bases, with 21 bases left between them. The CDR3 contains 15 residues. Per germline, CDR1 DFQATT and CDR2 SNEGSKA (reference sequence). DNA of the CDR3: TGCAGTGCTAGAATTTTAGGAGAGGACGCAACGAAACTGTTTTTT. This codes for CSARILGEDATKLFF.

This clonotype was picked up one time. The V call is TRBV5-1, the J call TRBJ2-2; no firm D call. Germline values: CDR1 SGHRS, CDR2 YFSETQ. The V and J ends lost 4 bases and 0 bases respectively, with 10 bases between them. This CDR3 is 15 amino acids long. The CDR3 sequence is CASSQRRANTGELFF. CDR3 bases: TGCGCCAGCAGCCAAAGACGGGCGAACACCGGGGAGCTGTTTTTT.

About this clonotype itself: This sequence may be a read error, since a much larger clone differs from it by one base. V gene TRBV29-1 combines with J gene TRBJ2-4; D perhaps matches TRBD1 (6 bases). The germline V gene has CDR1 SQVTM and CDR2 ANQGSEA. The CDR3 contains 14 residues. The germline V and J ends were trimmed by 5 bases and 13 bases, with 24 bases remaining between them. As DNA, the CDR3 is TGCAGCGTTAGAAACCGGGACACATACAATGAGCAGTACTTC. Translating it yields CSVRNRDTYNEQYF.

In this sample, this clonotype turned up a few times. As DNA, the CDR3 is TGCAGCGTTGAAGCCGGGATAAGTAACTATGGCTACACCTTC. Translating it yields CSVEAGISNYGYTF. The rearrangement links TRBV29-1 to TRBJ1-2, with D unresolved. With 1 base removed from V and 1 base from J, the gap between germline ends came to 10 bases. CDR3 length equals 14 residues. CDR1 and CDR2 (germline): SQVTM, ANQGSEA.

In its sample, this clonotype was seen a few times. The gene calls are TRBV5-1 and TRBJ2-5; tentative D call: TRBD1 (6 bases). The V gene's germline CDR1 is SGHRS and CDR2 YFSETQ. Between the trimmed V and J ends, which lost 4 bases and 1 base, there was a span of 11 bases. The CDR3 is 14 amino acids. The CDR3, as DNA: TGCGCCAGCAGCACTGGACAGTTCCAAGAGACCCAGTACTTC. Its translation is CASSTGQFQETQYF.

The V and J genes are TRBV7-8 and TRBJ2-7, with 12 positions matching TRBD2. The J call could be wrong; TRBJ2-5 is a better fit for the DNA end. Germline loops: CDR1 SGHVS, CDR2 FQNEAQ. This CDR3 is 16 amino acids long. CDR3 in amino acids: CASSSTSGGPGETQYF. As DNA, the CDR3 is TGTGCCAGCAGCTCTACTAGCGGGGGGCCGGGGGAGACCCAGTACTTC.

This clonotype has a handful of counts. One end of the junction fails to match germline, which may point to a read error. The rearrangement uses TRBV7-2 and TRBJ2-3, with D perhaps given as TRBD1 or TRBD2 (7 bases each). CDR1 is SGHTA and CDR2 is FQGNSA in the germline V gene. This CDR3 contains 16 residues. The CDR3 region is CASNLKGAGGTDTQYF. CDR3 sequence (DNA): TGTGCCAGCAACTTAAAGGGGGCGGGGGGCACAGATACGCAGTATTTT. The full variable domain, in which reference TRBV7-2 and TRBJ2-3 provide the parts outside the CDR3, is GAGVSQSPSNKVTEKGKDVELRCDPISGHTALYWYRQSLGQGLEFLIYFQGNSAPDKSGLPSDRFSAERTGGSVSTLTIQRTQQEDSAVYLCASNLKGAGGTDTQYFGPGTRLTVL.

This clonotype was observed at least ten times. This chain uses TRBV7-3 with TRBJ2-6, with 8 bases matching TRBD2. With V trimmed by 0 bases and J by 0 bases, 4 bases remained unmatched. This CDR3 comprises 18 residues. CDR1 and CDR2 from the germline V gene are SGHTA and FQGTGA. This CDR3 reads CASSLTGTSSSGANVLTF. DNA for the CDR3: TGTGCCAGCAGCTTAACCGGGACTAGTTCCTCTGGGGCCAACGTCCTGACTTTC.

This clonotype was counted a few times. The rearrangement links TRBV7-9 to TRBJ2-5; D uncertain. Germline V gene data show CDR1 as SEHNR and CDR2 as FQNEAQ (reference sequence). CDR3 length: 13 residues. Trimming took 4 bases from V and 3 from J, leaving 9 bases between them. Here the CDR3 DNA reads TGTGCCAGCAGCTCCTATCCTAAAGAGACCCAGTACTTC. Translating gives CASSSYPKETQYF.

On this clonotype: The junction and the germline gene differ at one end; a read error may be behind it. The genes are TRBV7-9 and TRBJ2-5, with a weak D call TRBD1 (6 bases). The CDR3 loop spans 16 amino acids. Germline CDR1 is SEHNR and CDR2 is FQNEAQ (reference sequence). The CDR3 DNA is TGTGCCAACAGCACTGGGAGAGACAGGATCCAAGAGACCCAGTACTTC. Protein: CANSTGRDRIQETQYF.

This clonotype was counted only a few times. The gene calls are TRBV7-2 and TRBJ2-4; a weak D match, TRBD2 (6 bases). Trimming took 1 base from V and 13 from J, leaving 20 bases between them. In germline, CDR1 is SGHTA, CDR2 FQGNSA. The CDR3 extends over 15 amino acids. The CDR3 sequence: CASSLDRAGYNEQYF. CDR3 in DNA: TGTGCCAGCAGCTTAGACCGGGCGGGATACAATGAGCAGTACTTC. Supplemented by reference TRBV7-2 and TRBJ2-4, the full variable domain reads GAGVSQSPSNKVTEKGKDVELRCDPISGHTALYWYRQSLGQGLEFLIYFQGNSAPDKSGLPSDRFSAERTGGSVSTLTIQRTQQEDSAVYLCASSLDRAGYNEQYFGAGTRLSVL.

The chain links TRBV7-8 to TRBJ1-4; TRBD1 matches 8 bases. The germline gives CDR1 SGHVS, CDR2 FQNEAQ. V gave up 1 base and J gave up 4 bases; unmatched junction bases: 8. The CDR3 spans 17 residues. The CDR3 sequence: CASSLDGQGRINEKLFF. Written as DNA, the CDR3 is TGTGCCAGCAGCTTAGATGGACAGGGTCGAATTAATGAAAAACTGTTTTTT.

In its sample, this clonotype was seen a few times. V is TRBV15 and J is TRBJ2-1; D is uncertain. Trimming stripped 5 bases from V and 0 bases from J, with 8 bases between. The germline CDR1 and CDR2 sequences are LNHNV and YYDKDF (reference sequence). The CDR3 covers 14 residues. CDR3 loop: CATSQLGSYNEQFF. The CDR3 nucleotides read TGTGCCACCAGCCAGCTAGGCTCCTACAATGAGCAGTTCTTC.

This clonotype has more than one count but fewer than ten. The CDR3 bases are TGCAGTGCTAGAGACCGCCGGTCAGGGACCATCATGAACACTGAAGCTTTCTTT. Translated: CSARDRRSGTIMNTEAFF. This rearrangement joins TRBV20-1 to TRBJ1-1; TRBD1 might be the D (5 bases). CDR3 length: 18 residues. Germline CDR1 is DFQATT and CDR2 is SNEGSKA (reference sequence). Trimming cost V 0 bases and J 0 bases, with 20 bases left between them.

This chain uses TRBV9 with TRBJ1-1; D perhaps matches TRBD1 (5 bases). Trimming pared 0 bases from V and 8 bases from J, leaving 11 bases between. Germline CDR1 and CDR2: SGDLS and YYNGEE. The CDR3 extends over 13 amino acids. As DNA, the CDR3 is TGTGCCAGCAGCGTAGAGTCTGGGGGGGAAGCTTTCTTT. It codes for CASSVESGGEAFF.

The V and J genes are TRBV3-1 and TRBJ2-3; 7 bases match TRBD1. The CDR3 covers 15 residues. Germline trimming cut 3 bases from V and 1 base from J; bases unmatched to any gene: 4. The germline V gene encodes CDR1 LGHDT and CDR2 YNNKEL (reference sequence). The CDR3 DNA reads TGTGCCAGCAGCCACTCAGGGGGTCGCACAGATACGCAGTATTTT. Amino acids: CASSHSGGRTDTQYF.

The chain carries TRBV7-9 and TRBJ2-1; 9 bases line up with TRBD2. The J segment lost 3 bases and the V segment lost 1 base, leaving 4 bases of the junction unmatched. Germline V gene sequence: CDR1 SEHNR, CDR2 FQNEAQ (reference sequence). The CDR3 extends over 16 amino acids. This CDR3 reads CASSLDAGGHYNEQFF. The DNA for the CDR3 is TGTGCCAGCAGCTTAGACGCGGGGGGGCACTACAATGAGCAGTTCTTC.

This clonotype was observed a single time. CDR3 amino acids: CSASWTGMAYEQYF. In DNA form, the CDR3 reads TGCAGTGCTAGTTGGACAGGGATGGCCTACGAGCAGTACTTC. The chain has TRBV20-1 and TRBJ2-7; 8 bases agree with TRBD1. The CDR3 runs to 14 residues. Germline V gene data show CDR1 as DFQATT and CDR2 as SNEGSKA (reference sequence). J gave up 2 bases and V 3 bases, and 6 bases lay outside the gene matches.

This clonotype was seen a handful of times. V usage is TRBV11-2 and J usage is TRBJ2-3, with 8 nucleotides matching TRBD2. The CDR3 runs 17 residues. Germline V gene sequence: CDR1 SGHAT, CDR2 FQNNGV. V lost 7 bases and J lost 6; bases outside the gene matches: 18. CDR3 in DNA: TGTGCCAGCACTCGACCGGGACTAGTCGTCCGTGGGGATACGCAGTATTTT. As protein: CASTRPGLVVRGDTQYF.